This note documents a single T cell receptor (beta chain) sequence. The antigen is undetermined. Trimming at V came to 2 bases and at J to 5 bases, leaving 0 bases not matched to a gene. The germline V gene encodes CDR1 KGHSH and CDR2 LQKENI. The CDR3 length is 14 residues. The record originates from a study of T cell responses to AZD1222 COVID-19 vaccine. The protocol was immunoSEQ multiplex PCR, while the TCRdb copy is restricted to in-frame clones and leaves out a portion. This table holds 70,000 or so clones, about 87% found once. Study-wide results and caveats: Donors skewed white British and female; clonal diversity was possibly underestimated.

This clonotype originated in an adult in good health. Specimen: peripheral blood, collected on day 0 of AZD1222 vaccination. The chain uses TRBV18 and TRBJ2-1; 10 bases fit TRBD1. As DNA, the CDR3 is TGTGCCAGCTCACCAGGGACAGGGGACAATGAGCAGTTCTTC. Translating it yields CASSPGTGDNEQFF.